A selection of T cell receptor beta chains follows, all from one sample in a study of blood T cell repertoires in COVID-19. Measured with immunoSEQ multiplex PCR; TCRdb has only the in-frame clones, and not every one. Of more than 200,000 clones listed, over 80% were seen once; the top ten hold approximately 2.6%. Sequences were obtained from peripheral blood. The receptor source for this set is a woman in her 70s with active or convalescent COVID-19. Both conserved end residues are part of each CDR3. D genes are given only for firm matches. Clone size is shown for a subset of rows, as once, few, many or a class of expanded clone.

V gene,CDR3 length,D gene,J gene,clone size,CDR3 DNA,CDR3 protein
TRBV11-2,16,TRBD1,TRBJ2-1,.,TGTGCCAGCAACAGAAAGGGACAGGGGTTTGAAAATGAGCAGTTCTTC,CASNRKGQGFENEQFF
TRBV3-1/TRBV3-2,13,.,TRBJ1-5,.,TGTGCCAGCAGCCAGCCAGGCAATCAGCCCCAGCATTTT,CASSQPGNQPQHF
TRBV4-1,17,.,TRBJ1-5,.,TGCGCCAGCAGCCAAGATGGCGGACTTCGGACGGCACGACCCCAGCATTTT,CASSQDGGLRTARPQHF
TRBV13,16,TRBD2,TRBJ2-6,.,TGTGCCAGCAGCTTAACGGGGGGCTCTGGGGCCAACGTCCTGACTTTC,CASSLTGGSGANVLTF
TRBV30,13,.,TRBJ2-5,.,TGTGCCTGGAGTGTACAAGGGGTGGAGACCCAGTACTTC,CAWSVQGVETQYF
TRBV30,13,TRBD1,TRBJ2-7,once,TGTGCCTGGAGGGGACAGGGATCCTACGAGCAGTACTTC,CAWRGQGSYEQYF
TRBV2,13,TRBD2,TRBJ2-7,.,TGTGCCAGCCGGACTAGCGGGGGGTACGAGCAGTACTTC,CASRTSGGYEQYF
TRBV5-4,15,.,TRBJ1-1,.,TGTGCCAGCAGCTTGGGTGGCAGGGAAGACACTGAAGCTTTCTTT,CASSLGGREDTEAFF
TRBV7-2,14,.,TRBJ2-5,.,TGTGCCAGCAGCTTGGGGGGGGGCAAAGAGACCCAGTACTTC,CASSLGGGKETQYF
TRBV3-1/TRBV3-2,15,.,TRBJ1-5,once,TGTGCCAGCAGCCAAGCTTCTCTTCGGGATCAGCCCCAGCATTTT,CASSQASLRDQPQHF
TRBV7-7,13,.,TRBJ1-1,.,TGTGCTAGCAGCGAGGGACACAACACTGAAGCTTTCTTT,CASSEGHNTEAFF
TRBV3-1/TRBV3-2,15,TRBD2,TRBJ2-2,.,TGTGCCAGCAGTCATAGCGGGACGAACACCGGGGAGCTGTTTTTT,CASSHSGTNTGELFF
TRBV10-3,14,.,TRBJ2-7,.,TGTGCCATCAGTGATCCGGGACAAGACTACGAGCAGTACTTC,CAISDPGQDYEQYF
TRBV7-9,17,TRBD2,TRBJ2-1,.,TGTGCCAGCAGCATCCCGGGGGGAACTCCCGCCTACAATGAGCAGTTCTTC,CASSIPGGTPAYNEQFF
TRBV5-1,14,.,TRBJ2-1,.,TGCGCCAGCAGCTTGGTGCCCAGCTACAATGAGCAGTTCTTC,CASSLVPSYNEQFF
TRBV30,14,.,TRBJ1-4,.,TGTGCCTGGAGTGAGGGCGGGTTTTATGAAAAACTGTTTTTT,CAWSEGGFYEKLFF
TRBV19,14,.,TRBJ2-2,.,TGTGCCTCAACCTTAGCGAGCGGCACCGGGGAGCTGTTTTTT,CASTLASGTGELFF
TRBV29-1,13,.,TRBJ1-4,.,TGCAGCGCCCTAACAGGTGGCGATGAAAAACTGTTTTTT,CSALTGGDEKLFF
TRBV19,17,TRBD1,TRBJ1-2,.,TGTGCCAGTAGTATAGACAAGACAGGGGGCCTCCTCTATGGCTACACCTTC,CASSIDKTGGLLYGYTF
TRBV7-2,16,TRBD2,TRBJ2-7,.,TGTGCCAGCAGCCCCCGGGGTAGCGGGGCATCTAGGGAGCAGTACTTC,CASSPRGSGASREQYF
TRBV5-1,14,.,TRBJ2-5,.,TGCGCCAGCAGCCGATCTAGCGTCGAAGAGACCCAGTACTTC,CASSRSSVEETQYF
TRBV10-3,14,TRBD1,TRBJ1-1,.,TGTGCCATCAGACTCGGACAGGCTGGTACTGAAGCTTTCTTT,CAIRLGQAGTEAFF
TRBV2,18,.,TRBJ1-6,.,TGTGCCAGCAGTGAAGCGATACTACCCGGCCGTTATAATTCACCCCTCCACTTT,CASSEAILPGRYNSPLHF
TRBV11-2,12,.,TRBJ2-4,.,TGTGCCAGCAGCCCCCAGGGGAACATTCAGTACTTC,CASSPQGNIQYF
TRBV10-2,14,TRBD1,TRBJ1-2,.,TGCGCCAGCACCTCGGGACAGGGTAGGAATGGCTACACCTTC,CASTSGQGRNGYTF
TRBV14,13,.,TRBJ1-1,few,TGTGCCAGCAGCCCATGGGGGCCCACTGAAGCTTTCTTT,CASSPWGPTEAFF
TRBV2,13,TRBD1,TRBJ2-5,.,TGTGCCAGCAGAAGGGGGCTCGGGGAGACCCAGTACTTC,CASRRGLGETQYF
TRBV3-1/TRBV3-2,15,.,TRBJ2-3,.,TGTGCCAGCAGCCACCGGGACTGGGAGAAGGATACGCAGTATTTT,CASSHRDWEKDTQYF
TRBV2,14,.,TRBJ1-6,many,TGTGCCAGCACTTTCTTAGCCAGTTATTCACCCCTCCACTTT,CASTFLASYSPLHF
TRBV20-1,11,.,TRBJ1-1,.,TGCAGTGCCCCAGGGGACACTGAAGCTTTCTTT,CSAPGDTEAFF
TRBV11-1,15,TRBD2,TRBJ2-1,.,TGTGCCAGCAGCTTGTCTAGCGGGGCCTACAATGAGCAGTTCTTC,CASSLSSGAYNEQFF